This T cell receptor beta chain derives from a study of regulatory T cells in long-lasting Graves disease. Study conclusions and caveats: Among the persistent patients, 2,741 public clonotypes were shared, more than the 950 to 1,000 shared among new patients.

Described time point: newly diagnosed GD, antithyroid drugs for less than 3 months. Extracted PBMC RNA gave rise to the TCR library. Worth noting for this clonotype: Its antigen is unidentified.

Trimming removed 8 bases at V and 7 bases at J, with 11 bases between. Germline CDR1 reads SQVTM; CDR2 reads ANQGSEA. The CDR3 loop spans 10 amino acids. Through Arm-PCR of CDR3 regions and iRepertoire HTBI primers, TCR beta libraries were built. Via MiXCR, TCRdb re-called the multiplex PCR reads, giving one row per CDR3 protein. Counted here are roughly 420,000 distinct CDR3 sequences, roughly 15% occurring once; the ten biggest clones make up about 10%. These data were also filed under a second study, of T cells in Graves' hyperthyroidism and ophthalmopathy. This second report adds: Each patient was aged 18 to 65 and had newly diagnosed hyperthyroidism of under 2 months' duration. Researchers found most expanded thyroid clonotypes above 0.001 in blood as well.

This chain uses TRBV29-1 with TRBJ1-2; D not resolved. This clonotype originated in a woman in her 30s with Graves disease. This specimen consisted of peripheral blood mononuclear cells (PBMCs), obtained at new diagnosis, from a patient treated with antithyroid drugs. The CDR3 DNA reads TGCAGCACTACAGACGGTGGCTACACCTTC. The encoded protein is CSTTDGGYTF.